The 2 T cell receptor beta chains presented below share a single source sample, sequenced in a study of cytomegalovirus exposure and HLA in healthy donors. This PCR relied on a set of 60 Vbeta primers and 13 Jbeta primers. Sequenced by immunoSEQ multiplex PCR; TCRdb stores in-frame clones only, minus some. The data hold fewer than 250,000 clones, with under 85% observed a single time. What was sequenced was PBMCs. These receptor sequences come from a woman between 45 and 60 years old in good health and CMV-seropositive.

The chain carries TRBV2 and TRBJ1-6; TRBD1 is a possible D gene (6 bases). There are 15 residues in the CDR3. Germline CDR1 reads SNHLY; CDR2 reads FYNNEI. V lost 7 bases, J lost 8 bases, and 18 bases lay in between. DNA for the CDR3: TGTGCCAGCACTATCGTGGGGGCAGGGGATTCACCCCTCCACTTT. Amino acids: CASTIVGAGDSPLHF.

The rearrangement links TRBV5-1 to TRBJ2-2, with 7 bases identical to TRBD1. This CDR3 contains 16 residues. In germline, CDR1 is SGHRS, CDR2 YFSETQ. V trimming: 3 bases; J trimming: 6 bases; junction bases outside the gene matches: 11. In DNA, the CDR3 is TGCGCCAGCAGCTACCCAAGGGGACAGCATCCCGGGGAGCTGTTTTTT. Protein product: CASSYPRGQHPGELFF.